This T cell receptor (beta chain) was identified in a study of shared clonotypes between healthy human individuals. The study's findings and limits: Clonotypes not shared had lower generation probabilities than those common to all four donors. In the sorted subsets, rarefaction showed sequencing was incomplete despite large depth. The study sampled only blood, and tissue repertoires likely differ. Estimated clonotype richness was generally higher in naive than memory subsets.

The data were produced by immunoSEQ multiplex PCR, yet TCRdb's version contains in-frame clones alone and is incomplete. The sample lists approximately 100,000 clones, approximately 65% occurring once. Trimming took 4 bases from V and 2 from J, leaving 21 bases between them. This CDR3 is built from 17 residues. The germline gives CDR1 SGHAT, CDR2 FQNNGV. In regard to this clone: The antigen remains unidentified.

What was sequenced was memory CD8+ T cells sorted from blood. Subset denoted: CD45RO+ cells pooled with CCR7-negative TemRA cells. The source of this sequence is a woman younger than 45 in good health. The chain is built from TRBV11-2 and TRBJ2-7; TRBD2 might be the D (5 bases). The CDR3 protein is CASSSVRFDYPTYEQYF. CDR3 nucleotides: TGTGCCAGCAGCTCGGTACGATTTGACTACCCCACCTACGAGCAGTACTTC.